The TCR beta chain under discussion was sequenced for a study of low-dose radiotherapy and immunotherapy resistance in tumors. At the level of the study: Per fraction, Cohort 1 was given 0.5 Gy every 2 weeks, for a total of 6.5 Gy. The 200 mg/m2 dose of intravenous cyclophosphamide was given every two weeks, one day before radiation and immunotherapy.

The CDR3 is 14 residues long. Trimming left V 7 bases short and J 1 base short, with 13 bases between. Solid tumors that lacked tumor-infiltrating lymphocytes and were advanced were present in eligible patients. With TRAV- and TRBV-specific primers, first-strand cDNA was made, covering the alpha and beta chains. It was with a constant-region primer and a V-primer adapter that TCRs were amplified over roughly 18 PCR cycles. One entry per CDR3 protein, called by TCRdb with MiXCR from the reads. This sample has 6,000 to 6,500 distinct CDR3 sequences, with roughly four fifths found just once. This receptor was taken from a human donor with advanced metastatic prostate, ovarian, gallbladder or colorectal cancer (not recorded which). This table probably holds off-target reads from a library built for another chain. V usage is TRBV12-3 or TRBV12-4 and J usage is TRBJ1-1; D possibly corresponds to TRBD1 (6 bases). The CDR3 coding sequence is TGTGCCAGCAAACGGGACACCGGGAACACTGAAGCTTTCTTT. As protein: CASKRDTGNTEAFF.